This T cell receptor beta chain comes out of a study of T cells after somatic rescue of genetic block. The method was immunoSEQ multiplex PCR; TCRdb's version includes in-frame clones alone and lacks a portion of them. The repertoire holds 85,000 to 90,000 clones, with 85% to 90% as singletons. Per germline, CDR1 MDHEN and CDR2 SYDVKM. The CDR3 spans 13 residues. V was cut by 8 bases and J by 3 bases, with 11 bases left in between. This chain connects TRBV28 to TRBJ2-1; perhaps TRBD1 as D (6 bases). Sequencing input: peripheral blood mononuclear cells (PBMCs). The TCR sequence derives from a woman aged 18-30 years. The CDR3 region has the DNA TGTGCCAGCGGCTTGGACAGCTACAATGAGCAGTTCTTC. Translation: CASGLDSYNEQFF. Filled out from reference TRBV28 and TRBJ2-1, the complete variable domain reads DVKVTQSSRYLVKRTGEKVFLECVQDMDHENMFWYRQDPGLGLRLIYFSYDVKMKEKGDIPEGYSVSREKKERFSLILESASTNQTSMYLCASGLDSYNEQFFGPGTRLTVL.